This TCR beta chain came from a study of early T cells in non-severe SARS-CoV-2 infection (dated by TCRdb to the early 2020s). Broadly, across the study: Bulk RNA from unsorted whole blood was used for TCR sequencing, so alpha and beta chains could not be paired. General study outcomes and caveats: Matching against VDJdb was skewed toward anti-spike CD8 responses, likely underestimated virus-specific expansions, and missed private and CD4 specificities.

Set within a cohort of healthcare workers in London, UK, this nested case-control study involved weekly PCR testing of nasopharyngeal swabs along with blood sampling. Healthcare workers were enrolled in the week of the UK lockdown, from 23 to 31 March 2020, and were followed every week for up to 16 weeks. The library was generated by 5' RACE. The listed sequencing device is NextSeq 500. To correct for sequencing error and PCR bias, the TCR library protocol tagged individual cDNA molecules with unique molecular identifiers. TCR alpha and beta chains were both sequenced, and the abundances of alpha and beta sequences in each sample were closely correlated with each other. In the original analysis: Decombinator V4 was used to perform V gene, J gene and CDR3 annotation of TCR sequences. Expanded TCRs were defined as changing significantly between any two time points under a Poisson model with p below 0.0001. TCR abundances were normalised to the total number of TCRs sequenced per sample and were expressed as counts per million. TRAV1-2 paired with TRAJ12, TRAJ20 or TRAJ33 defined MAIT TCRs, while TRAV10 paired with TRAJ18 defined iNKT TCRs. A search of VDJdb, accessed on 1 November 2021, was run for TCRs annotated to CMV, EBV and SARS-CoV-2, with TCRs annotated for multiple antigens excluded. TCRdb reworked the public reads: Q25 trimming with fastp, MiXCR clone assembly, productive beta chains retained. Every CDR3 protein is listed once, alongside the most common genes and DNA of its rows. TCRdb assigned the V and J calls; the authors' analysis was not used. The sample table records some 34,000 distinct CDR3 sequences; 9% to 10% of these occur just once. The top ten hold around 12% of the sample.

This clonotype was picked up a small number of times. No cognate antigen has been identified for it. One base away there is no much larger clone; base qualities are not given. V is pared back by 7 bases and J by 10 bases, with 14 bases lying between the germline termini. Reading the germline V gene gives CDR1 MNHEY and CDR2 SVGAGI. The CDR3 holds 13 amino acids from the cysteine to the phenylalanine. Of the read, only the CDR3 DNA is kept; its 39 bases are in frame from base 1. This TCR was sampled from an adult who was a healthcare worker with PCR-confirmed SARS-CoV-2 infection or an uninfected control (not recorded which). What was sequenced was whole blood. The sequence links TRBV6-5 to TRBJ1-6, with no D gene named confidently. The nucleotides read TGTGCCAGCAAATCGGGGAGGGAGTCACCCCTCCACTTT. This encodes CASKSGRESPLHF.